A selection of T cell receptor beta chains follows, all from one sample in a study of shared clonotypes between healthy human individuals. Some clones are missing from TCRdb's copy, which holds only in-frame ones; the method was immunoSEQ multiplex PCR. The profile shows some 380,000 clones, 96% of them singletons. The material sequenced was memory CD8+ T cells sorted from blood. The receptor set was obtained from a young man in good health. Each CDR3 is given with its conserved first and last residue. The order of the fields is J gene, V gene, CDR3 protein.

j_call: TRBJ1-1; v_call: TRBV7-9; cdr3_aa: CASSLSPGWDTEAFF
j_call: TRBJ1-3; v_call: TRBV18; cdr3_aa: CASSPTGSSGNTIYF
j_call: TRBJ1-4; v_call: TRBV7-2; cdr3_aa: CASSLRQGAGEKLFF
j_call: TRBJ2-3; v_call: TRBV4-2; cdr3_aa: CASSQNPPRDRGTDTQYF
j_call: TRBJ2-5; v_call: TRBV7-2; cdr3_aa: CASSLLASGIETQYF
j_call: TRBJ2-1; v_call: TRBV11-2; cdr3_aa: CASSLASGRASFF
j_call: TRBJ1-2; v_call: TRBV25-1; cdr3_aa: CASSEYNYGYTF
j_call: TRBJ2-5; v_call: TRBV10-3; cdr3_aa: CAITPQVQETQYF
j_call: TRBJ2-2; v_call: TRBV2; cdr3_aa: CASSFRQGLGNTGELFF
j_call: TRBJ2-7; v_call: TRBV5-1; cdr3_aa: CASSLDTFYEQYF
j_call: TRBJ1-4; v_call: TRBV21-1; cdr3_aa: CASSKARTPTNEKLFF
j_call: TRBJ2-3; v_call: TRBV7-9; cdr3_aa: CASSLSNRGDSTDTQYF
j_call: TRBJ2-7; v_call: TRBV7-9; cdr3_aa: CASSPSGSREQYF
j_call: TRBJ2-7; v_call: TRBV6-4; cdr3_aa: CASSDSVHYEQYF
j_call: TRBJ2-7; v_call: TRBV9; cdr3_aa: CASSVVVVAESSYEQYF
j_call: TRBJ2-2; v_call: TRBV13; cdr3_aa: CASSPPPGESTGELFF
j_call: TRBJ1-1; v_call: TRBV5-1; cdr3_aa: CASSLVGTGEAFF
j_call: TRBJ2-3; v_call: TRBV2; cdr3_aa: CASSAAGLVTDTQYF
j_call: TRBJ2-7; v_call: TRBV5-6; cdr3_aa: CASSSPADPYEQYF
j_call: TRBJ2-1; v_call: TRBV5-4; cdr3_aa: CASSDSGPTYNEQFF
j_call: TRBJ2-1; v_call: TRBV25-1; cdr3_aa: CASSELGGLAGYNEQFF
j_call: TRBJ2-7; v_call: TRBV25-1; cdr3_aa: CASSEWRGYEQYF
j_call: TRBJ2-7; v_call: TRBV6-5; cdr3_aa: CASSPIAEGYEQYF
j_call: TRBJ1-2; v_call: TRBV7-9; cdr3_aa: CASSFSYGYTF
j_call: TRBJ2-5; v_call: TRBV5-1; cdr3_aa: CASSGSGSETQYF
j_call: TRBJ2-3; v_call: TRBV5-4; cdr3_aa: CASSFSLAGTDTQYF
j_call: TRBJ2-7; v_call: TRBV2; cdr3_aa: CASKGAGVSEQYF
j_call: TRBJ2-7; v_call: TRBV28; cdr3_aa: CASSVLGQSYEQYF
j_call: TRBJ2-7; v_call: TRBV6-5; cdr3_aa: CASSSLATYEQYF
j_call: TRBJ2-4; v_call: TRBV18; cdr3_aa: CASSPPDGKNIQYF
j_call: TRBJ2-7; v_call: TRBV5-3; cdr3_aa: CARSSNISRRWIANEQYF
j_call: TRBJ2-6; v_call: TRBV7-9; cdr3_aa: CASSLLDVGPLSGANVLTF
j_call: TRBJ1-5; v_call: TRBV7-7; cdr3_aa: CARKSGDQPQHF
j_call: TRBJ2-1; v_call: TRBV11-2; cdr3_aa: CASSFKRRDYNEQFF
j_call: TRBJ2-7; v_call: TRBV5-1; cdr3_aa: CASSLSSSAYEQYF
j_call: TRBJ2-7; v_call: TRBV7-9; cdr3_aa: CASSFNTYGMEQYF
j_call: TRBJ2-7; v_call: TRBV5-4; cdr3_aa: CASRTPGDPYEQYF
j_call: TRBJ1-5; v_call: TRBV10-3; cdr3_aa: CAISSPAGTAHYQPQHF
j_call: TRBJ2-5; v_call: TRBV5-1; cdr3_aa: CASSNGQLQETQYF
j_call: TRBJ2-7; v_call: TRBV4-1; cdr3_aa: CASSHNRDGGYEQYF
j_call: TRBJ2-6; v_call: TRBV19; cdr3_aa: CASRNRASGANVLTF
j_call: TRBJ2-2; v_call: TRBV7-9; cdr3_aa: CASKDSATTGELFF
j_call: TRBJ2-1; v_call: TRBV5-6; cdr3_aa: CASSGSDEQFF
j_call: TRBJ2-2; v_call: TRBV4-1; cdr3_aa: CASSQDLTGELFF
j_call: TRBJ2-3; v_call: TRBV7-6; cdr3_aa: CASSLALRELDTQYF